The 23 T cell receptor beta chains given below trace back to one sample, sequenced in a study of control samples from healthy donors and cancer patients. Here immunoSEQ multiplex PCR was the method, and the copy in TCRdb shows in-frame clones only, minus some. The sample consists of about 130,000 clones, 75% to 95% of them appearing once. Sequences were obtained from blood. The receptors come from a man between 40 and 49 years old in good health.

The chain carries TRBV11-2 and TRBJ2-7, with 10 positions matching TRBD2. The CDR3 contains 15 residues. V lost 2 bases to trimming and J lost 2 bases; unmatched junction nucleotides: 3. Germline CDR1 reads SGHAT; CDR2 reads FQNNGV. CDR3 amino acids: CASSLSLAGAYEQYF. As DNA, the CDR3 is TGTGCCAGCAGCTTATCGCTAGCGGGGGCCTACGAGCAGTACTTC.

This sequence joins TRBV9 and TRBJ1-4, with D perhaps matching TRBD1 (5 bases). V lost 3 bases and J 4 bases, leaving 7 bases between the germline ends. Germline values: CDR1 SGDLS, CDR2 YYNGEE. The CDR3 consists of 13 residues. Here the CDR3 reads CASSGGINEKLFF. The CDR3 region has the DNA TGTGCCAGCAGCGGGGGGATTAATGAAAAACTGTTTTTT.

Of note for this clone: An end of the junction does not agree with germline; a read error may underlie this. The chain's CDR3 is CTIPGQGDVRYF. Here the CDR3 DNA reads TGCACAATTCCGGGACAGGGCGATGTCAGATACTTC. The chain joins TRBV29-1 to TRBJ1-2; 9 bases are shared with TRBD1. CDR3 length: 12 residues. Germline V gene lookup returns CDR1 SQVTM and CDR2 ANQGSEA.

The CDR3 DNA is TGTGCCAGCATAAGGGGGGGCCTGGATACGCAGTATTTT. This gives the protein CASIRGGLDTQYF. The chain uses TRBV2 and TRBJ2-3, with D possibly matching TRBD2 (7 bases). The CDR3 runs to 13 residues. Germline-derived CDR1 and CDR2 are SNHLY and FYNNEI. The V and J ends lost 7 bases and 6 bases respectively, with 14 bases between them.

This clone has only a few counts. The chain recombines TRBV4-2 with TRBJ1-1, with 8 bases fitting TRBD1. The CDR3 is made up of 19 amino acids. The V segment lost 0 bases and the J segment 8 bases; nucleotides outside the gene matches: 20. Germline CDR1 is LGHNA and CDR2 is YNFKEQ. The CDR3 nucleotides are TGTGCCAGCAGCCAAGACCGCGGGGGTAGGGACAGGACGATTAAAGAAGCTTTCTTT. This encodes CASSQDRGGRDRTIKEAFF.

This clone was counted once. The chain combines TRBV5-8 with TRBJ2-5; TRBD1 matches 7 bases. CDR3 length: 17 residues. Per the germline V gene, CDR1 is SGHTS and CDR2 is YDEGEE. V gave up 2 bases and J gave up 2 bases; unmatched junction bases: 12. The CDR3 sequence is CASSFGLTPGQQETQYF. The CDR3 bases are TGTGCCAGCAGCTTTGGCTTGACGCCGGGACAGCAAGAGACCCAGTACTTC.

The rearrangement links TRBV10-3 to TRBJ2-2; D may be TRBD1 (5 bases). Per the germline V gene, CDR1 is ENHRY and CDR2 is SYGVKD. CDR3 length equals 15 residues. Trimming took off 9 bases at V and 2 bases at J, with 16 bases between the two ends. This CDR3 reads CAISSLDTNTGELFF. DNA for the CDR3: TGTGCCATATCTTCACTGGACACTAACACCGGGGAGCTGTTTTTT.

This clone has a handful of counts. The rearrangement uses TRBV6-2 or TRBV6-3 and TRBJ2-7, with D unclear. The ends were cut back, 0 bases at V and 7 bases at J, with 4 bases in the middle. This CDR3 contains 11 residues. Germline V gene lookup returns CDR1 MNHEY and CDR2 SVGEGT. In nucleotides, the CDR3 is TGTGCCAGCAGTTACTCTACGGAGCAGTACTTC. Its translation is CASSYSTEQYF.

As for this clone: This CDR3 is also generated by other DNA sequences in the sample. The CDR3: CASSDRGRVNEQFF. In DNA form, the CDR3 reads TGTGCCAGCAGTGACCGAGGACGGGTCAACGAGCAGTTCTTC. The chain carries TRBV6-1 and TRBJ2-1, with unresolved D. The CDR3 has 14 residues. Trimming shortened V by 3 bases and J by 10 bases, and 16 bases separated the two germline ends. Germline V lookup: CDR1 MNHNS, CDR2 SASEGT.

The V and J genes are TRBV19 and TRBJ1-5; D is possibly TRBD1 (5 bases). Germline V gene lookup returns CDR1 LNHDA and CDR2 SQIVND (reference sequence). The ends were cut back, 1 base at V and 7 bases at J, with 14 bases in the middle. The CDR3 is 15 residues long. The CDR3 DNA follows: TGTGCCAGTAGTATAGCCCAGGGTGCGGGACAGCCCCAGCATTTT. It encodes CASSIAQGAGQPQHF.

CDR3 residues: CASNSQGSNTGELFF. In DNA form, the CDR3 reads TGCGCCAGCAACAGCCAGGGCTCGAACACCGGGGAGCTGTTTTTT. The gene calls are TRBV5-1 and TRBJ2-2; D is perhaps TRBD1 (5 bases). V was cut by 6 bases and J by 0 bases, with 12 bases left in between. The CDR3 totals 15 residues. Germline V gene sequence: CDR1 SGHRS, CDR2 YFSETQ.

V gene TRBV29-1 combines with J gene TRBJ2-2, with D unresolved. The CDR3 loop spans 12 amino acids. V gave up 3 bases and J gave up 4 bases, with 6 bases separating them. The germline V gene encodes CDR1 SQVTM and CDR2 ANQGSEA. In DNA form, the CDR3 reads TGCAGCGTTGACAGTCCCACCGGGGAGCTGTTTTTT. It specifies CSVDSPTGELFF.

This chain joins TRBV27 and TRBJ2-2; D is perhaps TRBD2 (6 bases). V lost 5 bases and J 5 bases, leaving 18 bases between the germline ends. The CDR3 covers 16 residues. Germline V gene sequence: CDR1 MNHEY, CDR2 SMNVEV (reference sequence). The CDR3 DNA reads as TGTGCCAGCAGTGGCCTCGGGGGTTTAGGAACCGGGGAGCTGTTTTTT. Its protein is CASSGLGGLGTGELFF.

J is TRBJ1-3 and V is TRBV3-1 (or the pseudogene TRBV3-2); the D is unclear. V was clipped by 0 bases and J by 1 base, with 10 bases between them. This CDR3 has 16 residues. Per germline, CDR1 LGHDT and CDR2 YNNKEL (reference sequence). The CDR3 region is CASSQEAGGSGNTIYF. The CDR3 DNA is TGTGCCAGCAGCCAAGAGGCAGGTGGGTCTGGAAACACCATATATTTT.

The rearrangement joins TRBV19 to TRBJ1-1; the match to TRBD1 covers 7 bases. Unmatched junction bases numbered 11, after V lost 0 bases and J lost 4 bases. Germline lookup yields CDR1 LNHDA and CDR2 SQIVND (reference sequence). This CDR3 is 17 amino acids long. CDR3 loop: CASSIDPKRGQGTEAFF. CDR3 coding DNA: TGTGCCAGTAGTATAGACCCAAAGAGGGGGCAGGGCACTGAAGCTTTCTTT.

The rearrangement links TRBV12-3 or TRBV12-4 to TRBJ1-1, with D maybe TRBD1 (5 bases). CDR3 length: 12 residues. V was cut by 6 bases and J by 8 bases, with 13 bases left in between. CDR3 sequence reads: CASRQSQGEAFF. The DNA for the CDR3 is TGTGCCAGCAGGCAGAGTCAGGGAGAAGCTTTCTTT.

This chain joins TRBV11-1 and TRBJ2-1, with 9 positions matching TRBD2. V gave up 1 base and J gave up 12 bases; unmatched junction bases: 10. Germline assignment: CDR1 SGHAT and CDR2 FQDESV (reference sequence). The CDR3 contains 15 residues. The CDR3 is CASSLVAGGPAGQFF. In DNA form, the CDR3 reads TGTGCCAGCAGCTTAGTGGCGGGGGGGCCCGCCGGGCAGTTCTTC.

The CDR3 DNA is TGTGCCAGCAGCCCGAGACTAGCGGGGGGTCAAGAGACGGCCCAGTACTTC. Its translation is CASSPRLAGGQETAQYF. The gene calls are TRBV11-2 and TRBJ2-5; 13 bases align to TRBD2. The CDR3 loop spans 17 amino acids. The germline V gene encodes CDR1 SGHAT and CDR2 FQNNGV. Trimming took 5 bases from V and 9 from J; bases not matched to a gene: 15.

The chain combines TRBV10-2 with TRBJ1-2; D possibly corresponds to TRBD1 (6 bases). There are 14 residues in the CDR3. The V gene lost 5 bases and the J gene lost 7 bases, with 17 bases spanning the gap. Germline lookup yields CDR1 WSHSY and CDR2 SAAADI. CDR3 region: CASSKPGVFGGYTF. As DNA, the CDR3 is TGCGCCAGCAGTAAACCAGGGGTTTTCGGTGGCTACACCTTC.

The V call is TRBV28, the J call TRBJ1-1, with D possibly TRBD1 on 6 matching bases. The V gene's germline CDR1 is MDHEN and CDR2 SYDVKM. CDR3 length: 16 residues. V shed 3 bases and J shed 6 bases, with 20 bases lying between them. The CDR3 DNA is TGTGCCAGCAGTTTGCTCCCCGGGCAGGGGTTGCCTGAAGCTTTCTTT. It is translated as CASSLLPGQGLPEAFF. The entire variable domain, with the rest obtained from reference TRBV28 and TRBJ1-1, is as follows: DVKVTQSSRYLVKRTGEKVFLECVQDMDHENMFWYRQDPGLGLRLIYFSYDVKMKEKGDIPEGYSVSREKKERFSLILESASTNQTSMYLCASSLLPGQGLPEAFFGQGTRLTVV.

The V and J genes are TRBV24-1 and TRBJ2-3, with D possibly TRBD2 on 5 matching bases. Germline CDR1 reads KGHDR; CDR2 reads SFDVKD. V was shortened by 3 bases and J by 1 base, with 16 bases between the two germline ends. The CDR3 length is 17 residues. The CDR3 region has the DNA TGTGCCACCAGTGATGCCCGGCTAGAGAGGGGCACAGATACGCAGTATTTT. Its translation: CATSDARLERGTDTQYF.

The CDR3 DNA follows: TGTGCCAGCAGTCTCCTGACGATCAGGAGTCCCTACGAGCAGTACTTC. It encodes CASSLLTIRSPYEQYF. The V call is TRBV27, the J call TRBJ2-7; D ambiguous. V gave up 5 bases and J gave up 2 bases, with 19 bases separating them. The germline V gene has CDR1 MNHEY and CDR2 SMNVEV (reference sequence). The CDR3 totals 16 residues.

This clone was picked up a small number of times. The rearrangement joins TRBV6-5 to TRBJ1-1, with a tentative D call TRBD1 (5 bases). The germline V gene encodes CDR1 MNHEY and CDR2 SVGAGI. CDR3 size: 14 residues. Trimming pared 6 bases from V and 1 base from J, leaving 12 bases between. CDR3 sequence (DNA): TGTGCCAGCAGGTCGGGACTGCCGAACACTGAAGCTTTCTTT. It translates to CASRSGLPNTEAFF.